Below, 9 T cell receptor beta chains from the same sample are listed, as sequenced in a study of blood T cell repertoires in COVID-19. Using immunoSEQ multiplex PCR, the repertoire was profiled, and TCRdb retains in-frame clones only, with some absent. The table records around 70,000 clones, about 80% of them present only once. Sequenced input: peripheral blood. These receptors all come from a human donor in a cohort sampled during active COVID-19.

This chain joins TRBV7-3 and TRBJ2-2; D possibly corresponds to TRBD2 (5 bases). From germline, CDR1 is SGHTA and CDR2 FQGTGA. V lost 3 bases, J lost 1 base, and 6 bases lay in between. The CDR3 has 14 residues. CDR3 amino acids: CASSLAGNTGELFF. The CDR3 region has the DNA TGTGCCAGCAGCTTGGCGGGGAACACCGGGGAGCTGTTTTTT.

The chain couples TRBV11-2 to TRBJ2-7; 12 nucleotides line up with TRBD2. Germline V gene lookup returns CDR1 SGHAT and CDR2 FQNNGV. V lost 5 bases, J lost 4 bases, and 9 bases stayed unmatched. The CDR3 is 16 amino acids. The CDR3 bases are TGTGCCAGCAGCCCCGGGGGGACTAGCGGGCGGTACGAGCAGTACGTC. This encodes CASSPGGTSGRYEQYV.

This clone occurred a few times. V is TRBV2 and J is TRBJ1-1; no definite D call. V lost 6 bases and J lost 1, with 12 bases in between. The germline gives CDR1 SNHLY, CDR2 FYNNEI. This CDR3 contains 14 residues. The CDR3 region has the DNA TGTGCCAGCAGGACTGGACTGTGGAACACTGAAGCTTTCTTT. Translated, it gives CASRTGLWNTEAFF.

A single count supports this clone. This rearrangement joins TRBV7-2 to TRBJ2-3; 11 nucleotides align to TRBD2. Germline CDR1 and CDR2: SGHTA and FQGNSA. The CDR3 is 16 residues long. The V segment lost 2 bases and the J segment 0 bases; nucleotides outside the gene matches: 1. CDR3 residues: CASSLLAGGSTDTQYF. In nucleotides, the CDR3 is TGTGCCAGCAGCTTACTAGCGGGGGGAAGCACAGATACGCAGTATTTT.

The chain links TRBV5-1 to TRBJ1-6; D unclear. CDR1 SGHRS and CDR2 YFSETQ come from the germline V gene. CDR3 length equals 17 residues. V was pared by 4 bases and J by 4 bases, with 18 bases between. This CDR3 reads CASSMATPTSYNSPLHF. The CDR3 coding sequence is TGCGCCAGCAGCATGGCGACTCCGACCTCATATAATTCACCCCTCCACTTT.

The V call is TRBV7-9, the J call TRBJ2-3; D not certain. Trimming removed 3 bases at V and 7 bases at J, with 11 bases between. From germline, CDR1 is SEHNR and CDR2 FQNEAQ (reference sequence). This CDR3 comprises 13 residues. The CDR3 here is CASSLGSSYTQYF. As DNA, the CDR3 is TGTGCCAGCAGCTTGGGCTCCTCTTATACGCAGTATTTT.

In DNA form, the CDR3 reads TGTGCCAGCGTCACAGGGGGACAAGAGACCCAGTACTTC. Residues: CASVTGGQETQYF. The chain employs TRBV28 and TRBJ2-5; TRBD1 aligns across 8 bases. The junction had 4 bases not matched to a gene; V was cut back by 8 bases and J by 2 bases. This CDR3 contains 13 residues. CDR1 MDHEN and CDR2 SYDVKM come from the germline V gene.

The gene calls are TRBV6-5 and TRBJ2-7; the match to TRBD2 covers 10 bases. V trimming: 6 bases; J trimming: 4 bases; junction bases outside the gene matches: 3. The germline gives CDR1 MNHEY, CDR2 SVGAGI. The length of the CDR3 is 13 residues. CDR3 sequence reads: CASRPSGGYEQYF. CDR3 coding DNA: TGTGCCAGCAGGCCTAGCGGGGGTTACGAGCAGTACTTC.

The chain is built from TRBV4-1 and TRBJ2-6; 10 nucleotides line up with TRBD1. V lost 4 bases to trimming and J lost 3 bases; unmatched junction nucleotides: 6. Per germline, CDR1 MGHRA and CDR2 YSYEKL. The CDR3 is made up of 17 amino acids. The DNA for the CDR3 is TGCGCCAGCAGCCGCGAGGACAGGGGGGGTGGGGCCAACGTCCTGACTTTC. This gives the protein CASSREDRGGGANVLTF.